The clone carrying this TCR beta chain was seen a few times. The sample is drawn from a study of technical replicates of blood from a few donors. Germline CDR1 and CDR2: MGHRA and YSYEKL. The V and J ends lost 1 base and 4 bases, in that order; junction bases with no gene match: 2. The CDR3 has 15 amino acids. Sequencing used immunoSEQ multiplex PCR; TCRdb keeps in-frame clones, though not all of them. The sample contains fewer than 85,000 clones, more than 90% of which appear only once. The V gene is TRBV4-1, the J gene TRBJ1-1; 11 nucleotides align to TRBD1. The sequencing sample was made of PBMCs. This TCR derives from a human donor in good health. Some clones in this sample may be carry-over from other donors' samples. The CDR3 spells CASSQAGTGGTEAFF. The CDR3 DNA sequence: TGCGCCAGCAGCCAAGCCGGGACAGGGGGCACTGAAGCTTTCTTT.